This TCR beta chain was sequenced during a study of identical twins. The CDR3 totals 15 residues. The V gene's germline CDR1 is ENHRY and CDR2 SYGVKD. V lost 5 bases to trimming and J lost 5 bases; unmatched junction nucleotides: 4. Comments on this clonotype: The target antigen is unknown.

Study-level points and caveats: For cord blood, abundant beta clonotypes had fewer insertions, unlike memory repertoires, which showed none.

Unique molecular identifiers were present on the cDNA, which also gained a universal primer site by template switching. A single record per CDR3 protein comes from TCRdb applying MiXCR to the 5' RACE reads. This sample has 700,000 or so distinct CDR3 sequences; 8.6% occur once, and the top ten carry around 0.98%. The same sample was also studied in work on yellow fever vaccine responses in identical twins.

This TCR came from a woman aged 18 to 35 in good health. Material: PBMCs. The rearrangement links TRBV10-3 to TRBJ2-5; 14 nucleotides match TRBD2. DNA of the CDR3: TGTGCCATCAGTTCCGGGACTAGCGGGAGTGAGACCCAGTACTTC. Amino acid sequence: CAISSGTSGSETQYF.